The present entry profiles one T cell receptor beta chain with its context. The data stem from a study of blood T cell repertoires in COVID-19. Study-level background: Italy, Spain and the United States were the sources of the convalescent and acute COVID-19 samples.

The CDR3 sequence is 14 residues long. Germline assignment: CDR1 MDHEN and CDR2 SYDVKM. The ends lost 6 bases at V and 7 bases at J; junction bases unmatched: 9. The data were produced by immunoSEQ multiplex PCR, yet TCRdb's version contains in-frame clones alone and is incomplete. The table records roughly 260,000 clones, roughly 85% of them present only once. The origin of this receptor is a woman between 18 and 29 years old with acute or convalescent COVID-19. The sequenced material came from peripheral blood. This chain uses TRBV28 with TRBJ2-1; TRBD1 matches 7 bases. The CDR3 sequence is CASRHLTGLNEQFF. The CDR3 DNA is TGTGCCAGCAGGCACCTGACAGGGTTGAATGAGCAGTTCTTC.